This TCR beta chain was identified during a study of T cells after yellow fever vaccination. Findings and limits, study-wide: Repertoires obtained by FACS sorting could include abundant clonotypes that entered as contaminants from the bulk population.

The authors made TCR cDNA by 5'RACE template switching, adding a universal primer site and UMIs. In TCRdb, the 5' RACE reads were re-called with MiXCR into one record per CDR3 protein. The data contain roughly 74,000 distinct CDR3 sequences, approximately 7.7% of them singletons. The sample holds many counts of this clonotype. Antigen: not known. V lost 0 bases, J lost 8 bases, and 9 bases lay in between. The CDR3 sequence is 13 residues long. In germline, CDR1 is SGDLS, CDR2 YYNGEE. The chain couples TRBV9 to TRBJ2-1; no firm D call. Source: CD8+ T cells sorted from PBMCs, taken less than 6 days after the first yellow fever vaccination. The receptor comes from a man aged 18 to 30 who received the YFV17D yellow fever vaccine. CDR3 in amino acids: CASSVATAYEQFF. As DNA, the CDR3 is TGTGCCAGCAGCGTAGCTACGGCCTATGAGCAGTTCTTC.